This T cell receptor (beta chain) stems from a study of cytomegalovirus exposure and HLA in healthy donors (dated by TCRdb to 2016 to 2017). In the study overall: According to an earlier analysis of 587 of the donors, about 180 million T cells yielded approximately 120 million unique TCR beta sequences and approximately 280 Gb of sequence data. Among roughly 400 genotyped donors of the cohort, an average of approximately 240,000 unique TCR beta nucleotide sequences were sequenced per donor, roughly a sixth of them non-productive. The number of donors typed differed by locus, with roughly 629-640 for A, B, C, DRB1 and DQB1, roughly 520 for DQA1, 600 to 610 for DPA1, and about 450 for DPB1. The T cell repertoires of about 700 subjects were profiled by immunosequencing and related to cytomegalovirus serostatus. Several DR-DQ haplotypes were handled as single units for association and clustering because linkage in the cohort was strong. Every repertoire in the discovery cohort had been generated on one and the same sequencing platform. About 300 gigabases of sequencing data and tens of millions of unique TCR sequences were included in an early release covering roughly 700 HLA-typed donors. The genetic ancestry cluster associated with self-reported Caucasian donors included approximately 85% of the 300 to 400 genotyped donors. Genome-wide SNP genotypes for about three fifths of the 666 donors were used in a later genetic analysis, which treated that subset as a discovery cohort. Both class I and class II loci were covered by HLA typing, at four-digit resolution. A separate validation cohort of approximately 120 different subjects was used in addition to the roughly 700-subject first cohort. To predict cytomegalovirus infection status, the study brought together high-throughput TCR immunosequencing, statistical association of individual TCRs with disease status, and machine learning. The study aimed to test whether cataloging public T cell receptors could reveal signatures of past pathogen exposure. In an earlier analysis of a few hundred of the donors, high-throughput TCR beta sequencing was used to judge whether each TCR beta V gene segment behaved as functional or pseudogenic. In a later analysis, previously published TCR beta repertoires from some 640 donors were re-analyzed and high-resolution HLA genotyping was added so that TCR occurrence patterns could be studied. Alongside the repertoire data, information on donor age, sex, ethnicity and CMV serostatus was compiled. The later analysis used no new phenotypic data to find candidate immune exposures, relying instead on TCR beta sequences and their occurrence across donors. Results and caveats for the whole study, not just this receptor: According to the authors, the approach could potentially be generalized to other disease states and immunological phenotypes. In an earlier analysis of fewer than 750 of the donors, most TCR beta V segments were observed in productive rearrangements about 87% or about 30% of the time, broadly matching IMGT annotations. Because the 87-base-pair reads could not distinguish some IMGT-functional V segments, including TRBV6-2 and TRBV6-3, those segments were excluded. In a later genetic analysis, a missense DCLRE1C variant was associated with V-gene and J-gene trimming of TCR beta chains, and the association was replicated in an independent cohort. Linkage disequilibrium might explain the correlated functional status among segregating V segments, but an unknown experimental factor could not be ruled out. A later analysis reported that several top co-occurrence clusters appeared linked to parvovirus B19, influenza, CMV and Epstein-Barr virus. While some public TCRs were present in many individuals, most TCR sequences turned up only very rarely across donors. Strong co-occurrence of HLA alleles, especially DR and DQ, made assigning TCR associations to individual alleles difficult. The study listed around 160 TCR beta chains as associated with cytomegalovirus. The only immune exposure information available for the cohort was CMV serostatus. The classifier was reported to diagnose cytomegalovirus status with high specificity and sensitivity in both the original cohort and the validation cohort. HLA typing was unavailable for some donors at each locus, so association tests used only the typed subset. In vitro tests confirmed that three of the cytomegalovirus-associated TCR beta chains recognize cytomegalovirus antigens. In a later analysis, HLA-associated TCR beta chains showed more clonal expansion and lower generation probabilities than non-associated chains that were equally common. Sequencing depth was assumed to be roughly uniform across donors in the presence/absence analyses, though that assumption may not hold. In a later analysis, most CMV-associated TCR beta chains were found to appear HLA-restricted, with HLA associations seemingly driven largely by CMV exposure. A group of highly shared sequence variants was considered likely to be a technical artifact of the sequencing pipeline. Because counts were too low, about 18 rarely observed V segments, including chromosome 9 orphons, were excluded from the earlier analysis of some 540 of the donors. Compared with the 666-donor mean, donors in an Asian-associated ancestry cluster had fewer N-insertions in productive TCRs, according to a later genetic analysis. In a later analysis, the rate of TCR association differed among HLA loci, with DRB1 alleles having the most associated TCRs and HLA-C alleles having the fewest. In a later analysis, some 18,000 TCR beta sequences were associated with specific HLA alleles at a false discovery rate of 0.05. A further reported finding was that TCR beta sequences accurately predicted the HLA-A and HLA-B alleles for most subjects in the first cohort. In this cohort, only TCR beta chains were sequenced, and detectable features were limited by the absence of alpha or paired-chain data.

The library relied on the immunoSEQ multiplex PCR assay. A mixture of 60 forward primers for TCR Vbeta segments and 13 reverse primers for TCR Jbeta segments was used in the multiplex PCR. Amplification of the CDR3 region of rearranged TCR beta genes was performed with a multiplex PCR assay on genomic DNA. The Illumina HiSeq System was used to sequence the amplified TCR beta libraries as 87-base-pair reads. Concerning the study's data processing: A later analysis tallied around 82 million unique TCR beta chains across the roughly 610 repertoires, and about 12 million of those chains were shared by two or more donors. A nearest-neighbor algorithm error-corrected the raw reads and collapsed the reads into unique sequences, merging closely related sequences to remove PCR and sequencing errors. Alignment of CDR3 sequences to IMGT reference sequences was used to assign V, D and J gene segments. For a sequence to be retained, a match of at least six nucleotides was required to both a V gene segment and a J gene segment. A rearrangement was called productive if the CDR3 had no stop codons and remained in frame with V and J, and every other rearrangement was called non-productive. CDR3 was defined by IMGT convention, running from the second conserved V-encoded cysteine to the conserved J-encoded phenylalanine. The earlier analysis of some 540 of the donors excluded any sequence lacking an unambiguous match to a single V gene segment. In an earlier analysis of 450 to 750 of the donors, a V segment was called functional when productive rearrangements were above 56.7%, and segregating when the standard deviation between donors exceeded 5%. A statistical classification framework was developed to diagnose cytomegalovirus status using the catalog of TCR beta chain sequences. V and J gene assignment, in a later analysis, came from comparing TCR nucleotide sequences with IMGT/GENE-DB human TR gene sequences. A later analysis assigned CDR3 sequences and most-parsimonious VDJ recombination scenarios with the TCRdist pipeline. In a later analysis, each TCR beta chain was defined by its CDR3 amino acid sequence together with its V-gene family, and reads without a unique V-gene family were excluded. A later analysis removed 500 to 650 highly shared, low-generation-probability nucleotide sequences to deal with suspected cross-contamination and a sequencing artifact. For each public chain, a later analysis derived a clonal expansion index from normalized ranks of inferred template counts within each repertoire. A later analysis computed generation probabilities with a VDJ recombination model fitted to out-of-frame rearrangements, and checked the results against IGoR. In a later analysis, hypergeometric tests were used to score TCR-TCR, TCR-HLA and TCR-CMV co-occurrence, with a repertoire-size bias correction applied to TCR pairs. To estimate false discovery rates, a later analysis permuted the HLA or CMV assignments 20 times. A later analysis grouped co-occurring TCRs with DBSCAN, adding TCRdist sequence similarity when clustering within HLA-allele-positive subsets. For co-occurrence clustering, repertoires with fewer than 30,000 or more than 120,000 public chains were excluded, along with about five repertoires with anomalous nucleotide sharing. The immuneACCESS repertoire file appears here via TCRdb, limited to in-frame rearrangements. These files lack a portion of the clones; in checked studies, under half of the deficit traces to unresolved V genes, and the cause of the others is not known. V and J calls and clone size are given by that table; D and trimming were obtained from the DNA. Within this sample are more than 150,000 clones, with roughly 75% of them counted one time only. Approximately 2% of the sample goes to the ten largest clones.

The sample holds one count of this clone. The antigen it recognizes is unknown. Base qualities are missing; no much larger clone stands one base away. The cohort comprised around 690 healthy bone marrow donors. At the time of sampling, all cohort members were nominally healthy, though unrecorded immune exposures were likely present. The donor tested CMV seronegative and was one of the 352 seronegative cohort members. Each donor provided a peripheral blood sample, and peripheral blood mononuclear cells were used for TCR beta sequencing. Genomic DNA extraction from the blood cell samples was performed with the Qiagen DNeasy Blood Extraction Kit. Its CDR3 holds 18 amino acids, cysteine through phenylalanine. Kept here is only the CDR3 DNA, which spans 54 bases and is read in frame from base 1. Trimming takes 4 bases from V and 9 bases from J, and the germline ends sit 28 bases apart. Sequences MNHNS (CDR1) and SASEGT (CDR2) are obtained from the germline V gene.

The specimen was PBMCs. The receptor was isolated from a woman in her thirties in good health and CMV-seronegative. The sequence links TRBV6-1 to TRBJ1-5; a tentative D call is TRBD1 (5 bases match). The bases read TGTGCCAGCAGTGCGGAGCCATTTCCCAGGGAAATCAAGCCGCCCCAGCATTTT. The translation is CASSAEPFPREIKPPQHF.